Presented here are 17 T cell receptor beta chains from one specimen sequenced in a study of T-cell memory formation after mild COVID-19. Using its own MiXCR run on the 5' RACE reads, TCRdb lists one record per CDR3 protein. The profile covers about 390,000 distinct CDR3 sequences, with under 25% appearing a single time and approximately 12% taken by the ten largest. The sample taken for sequencing was PBMCs or a T cell subset sorted from them (not recorded which). These receptors originate from an adult woman who had mild COVID-19 (a few samples of this study predate the infection). Cell type and time point are not known.

The gene calls are TRBV20-1 and TRBJ2-1; the D is unclear. The CDR3 extends over 11 amino acids. In germline, CDR1 is DFQATT, CDR2 SNEGSKA (reference sequence). Trimming shortened V by 4 bases and J by 4 bases, and 5 bases separated the two germline ends. As DNA, the CDR3 is TGCAGTGCTACCAGGTACAATGAGCAGTTCTTC. This codes for CSATRYNEQFF.

This rearrangement joins TRBV19 to TRBJ2-1; 10 bases fit TRBD2. V shed 4 bases, J shed 1 base, and the junction held 1 base outside the gene matches. Germline V gene sequence: CDR1 LNHDA, CDR2 SQIVND (reference sequence). The CDR3 consists of 15 residues. The CDR3 loop reads CASSTTSGSYNEQFF. CDR3 nucleotide sequence: TGTGCCAGTAGTACGACTAGCGGGTCCTACAATGAGCAGTTCTTC.

This clonotype has a count of ten or more. The gene calls are TRBV5-6 and TRBJ2-5; TRBD1 might be the D (6 bases). The V gene's germline CDR1 is SGHDT and CDR2 YYEEEE. The CDR3 totals 15 residues. Deletions cut 2 bases from V and 5 bases from J, with 16 bases between. The CDR3 nucleotides read TGTGCCAGCAGCTTTAAACAGGGACGGCTCGAGACCCAGTACTTC. It codes for CASSFKQGRLETQYF.

This clonotype was recorded at least ten times. The rearrangement uses TRBV11-2 and TRBJ2-1, with 9 bases that match TRBD2. This CDR3 contains 18 residues. Germline values: CDR1 SGHAT, CDR2 FQNNGV. The J segment lost 4 bases and the V segment lost 0 bases, leaving 10 bases of the junction unmatched. The CDR3 bases are TGTGCCAGCAGCTTAGATCCCCCGACTAGCGGACCTTACAATGAGCAGTTCTTC. Translated, it gives CASSLDPPTSGPYNEQFF.

This clonotype was observed a few times. The V and J genes are TRBV30 and TRBJ2-5, with 7 bases identical to TRBD2. CDR1 and CDR2 (germline): GTSNPN, SVGIG (reference sequence). The CDR3 length is 12 residues. With 7 bases clipped from V and 3 bases from J, the junction kept 5 bases outside the gene matches. CDR3 nucleotides: TGTGCCTCTGGACTAGGGGAAGAGACCCAGTACTTC. Its translation: CASGLGEETQYF.

This clonotype turned up a few times. The chain has TRBV7-2 and TRBJ2-3, with TRBD2 identical over 12 bases. Germline assignment: CDR1 SGHTA and CDR2 FQGNSA. The J segment lost 2 bases and the V segment lost 5 bases, leaving 5 bases of the junction unmatched. CDR3 length: 16 residues. DNA for the CDR3: TGTGCCAGCAGCCCCGGACTAGCGGGGATCACAGATACGCAGTATTTT. Protein product: CASSPGLAGITDTQYF.

In this sample, this clonotype turned up a few times. The chain carries TRBV4-3 and TRBJ1-1; D unclear. The CDR3 has 14 residues. The germline V gene has CDR1 LGHNA and CDR2 YSLEER. Trimming removed 0 bases at V and 0 bases at J, with 5 bases between. CDR3 nucleotide sequence: TGCGCCAGCAGCCAAGATGGCCTGAACACTGAAGCTTTCTTT. This sequence encodes CASSQDGLNTEAFF.

The chain joins TRBV3-1 to TRBJ2-7; TRBD2 is a possible D gene (6 bases). Trimming cost V 4 bases and J 7 bases, with 20 bases left between them. Per the germline V gene, CDR1 is LGHDT and CDR2 is YNNKEL (reference sequence). The CDR3 spans 15 residues. The CDR3, as DNA: TGTGCCAGCAGCCTTGGGGGGTCTGGGCGTGAAGAGCAGTACTTC. Encoded protein: CASSLGGSGREEQYF.

The chain couples TRBV18 to TRBJ2-7; 10 nucleotides match TRBD1. V was pared by 3 bases and J by 8 bases, with 4 bases of the junction left unmatched. Germline lookup yields CDR1 KGHSH and CDR2 LQKENI. This CDR3 contains 13 residues. The CDR3: CASSPGTGDQQYF. CDR3 in DNA: TGTGCCAGCTCACCCGGGACAGGGGATCAGCAGTACTTC. Based on the CDR3 plus reference TRBV18 and TRBJ2-7, the full variable domain is NAGVMQNPRHLVRRRGQEARLRCSPMKGHSHVYWYRQLPEEGLKFMVYLQKENIIDESGMPKERFSAEFPKEGPSILRIQQVVRGDSAAYFCASSPGTGDQQYFGPGTRLTVT.

This clonotype has only a few counts. The chain combines TRBV5-1 with TRBJ2-1; 7 bases agree with TRBD1. V was pared by 7 bases and J by 6 bases, with 13 bases of the junction left unmatched. The CDR3 runs 15 residues. In germline, CDR1 is SGHRS, CDR2 YFSETQ. The CDR3: CASLPNPGQFNEQFF. The DNA of the CDR3 is TGCGCCAGCCTTCCGAACCCGGGACAGTTCAATGAGCAGTTCTTC.

This chain connects TRBV19 to TRBJ1-5; 7 nucleotides line up with TRBD1. Trimming cost V 2 bases and J 0 bases; bases outside gene matches: 4. CDR1 and CDR2 (germline): LNHDA, SQIVND (reference sequence). The CDR3 runs 16 residues. CDR3 sequence reads: CASSIQTGYSNQPQHF. The CDR3 DNA reads TGTGCCAGTAGTATACAGACAGGGTATAGCAATCAGCCCCAGCATTTT.

CDR3 DNA sequence: TGTGCCAGCAGCTTAGTACGCGGACTAGCGGGACTGGGCTCCGAGTACAATGAGCAGTTCTTC. Translated, it gives CASSLVRGLAGLGSEYNEQFF. This chain joins TRBV7-9 and TRBJ2-1; 12 nucleotides match TRBD2. The V segment lost 1 base and the J segment 4 bases; nucleotides outside the gene matches: 17. The CDR3 extends over 21 amino acids. CDR1 SEHNR and CDR2 FQNEAQ come from the germline V gene (reference sequence).

This clonotype was seen just once. V is TRBV12-3 or TRBV12-4 and J is TRBJ1-5; a possible D gene is TRBD1 (6 bases). V lost 5 bases and J lost 3, with 11 bases in between. This CDR3 comprises 14 residues. The CDR3 loop is CASSLGQFNQPQHF. CDR3 bases: TGTGCCAGCAGTCTCGGACAGTTCAATCAGCCCCAGCATTTT.

The rearrangement links TRBV27 to TRBJ1-2; D not resolved. This CDR3 comprises 13 residues. Trimming cost V 4 bases and J 7 bases, with 13 bases left between them. In germline, CDR1 is MNHEY, CDR2 SMNVEV (reference sequence). The DNA of the CDR3 is TGTGCCAGCAGTTCCGGGCACGTCGGTGGCTACACCTTC. This translates into CASSSGHVGGYTF.

The chain joins TRBV6-5 to TRBJ2-1; 9 bases agree with TRBD2. CDR1 and CDR2 (germline): MNHEY, SVGAGI. Trimming at V came to 8 bases and at J to 4 bases, leaving 15 bases not matched to a gene. The CDR3 length is 17 residues. CDR3 sequence (DNA): TGTGCCAGCCGCCCGACCGCTCTAGCGGGGTTATACAATGAGCAGTTCTTC. Protein product: CASRPTALAGLYNEQFF.

This clonotype was seen only a few times. This chain links TRBV6-7 with TRBJ1-2, with D hard to call. TRBV6-7 falls under the ORF class, with uncertain function. V was trimmed by 4 bases and J by 4 bases, leaving 16 bases between them. The CDR3 runs 15 residues. The DNA for the CDR3 is TGTGCCAGCAGTTCCCTAAAAGGGCGCTTCTATGGCTACACCTTC. It specifies CASSSLKGRFYGYTF.

The J gene is TRBJ1-5, the V gene TRBV7-9, with D unclear. The V gene lost 4 bases and the J gene lost 3 bases, with 4 bases spanning the gap. The CDR3 is made up of 12 amino acids. Germline assignment: CDR1 SEHNR and CDR2 FQNEAQ (reference sequence). Written as DNA, the CDR3 is TGTGCCAGCAGCTCCACCAATCAGCCCCAGCATTTT. It is translated as CASSSTNQPQHF.